This TCR beta chain was profiled in a study of T-cell reconstitution after alpha-beta-depleted transplantation in children. Library preparation (for TCRbeta) was performed with unique molecular identifiers. Each CDR3 protein is one row after TCRdb ran MiXCR on the PCR reads. The table shows about 980,000 distinct CDR3 sequences, with 25% to 35% occurring only once. This CDR3 spans 14 amino acids. Trimming removed 4 bases at V and 6 bases at J, with 15 bases between. Germline CDR1 reads SGHRS; CDR2 reads YFSETQ. This clonotype was seen a few times. This receptor was identified in a boy younger than two who had a stem cell transplant for SCID, so the T cells may come from the graft donor. The material sequenced was PBMCs, mostly from graft donor cells, taken 360 days after TCRalphabeta/CD19-depleted stem cell transplant. This rearrangement joins TRBV5-1 to TRBJ2-3, with D possibly matching TRBD2 (6 bases). CDR3 sequence (DNA): TGCGCCAGCAGCGGCGTTAATGGGGGGGATACGCAGTATTTT. Its translation is CASSGVNGGDTQYF.